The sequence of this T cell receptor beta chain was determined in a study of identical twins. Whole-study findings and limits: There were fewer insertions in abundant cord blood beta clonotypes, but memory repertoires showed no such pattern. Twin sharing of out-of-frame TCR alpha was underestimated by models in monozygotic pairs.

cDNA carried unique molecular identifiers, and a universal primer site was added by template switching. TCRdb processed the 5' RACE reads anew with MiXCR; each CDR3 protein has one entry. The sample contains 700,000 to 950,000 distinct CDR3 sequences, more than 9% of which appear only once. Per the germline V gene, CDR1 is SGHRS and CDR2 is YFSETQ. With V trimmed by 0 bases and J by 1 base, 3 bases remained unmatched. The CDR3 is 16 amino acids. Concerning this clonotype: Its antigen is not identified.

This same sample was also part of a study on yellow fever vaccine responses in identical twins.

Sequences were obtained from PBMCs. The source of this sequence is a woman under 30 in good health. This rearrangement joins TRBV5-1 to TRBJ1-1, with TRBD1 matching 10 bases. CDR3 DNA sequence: TGCGCCAGCAGCTTGGTTCGGGACAGGGGGAACACTGAAGCTTTCTTT. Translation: CASSLVRDRGNTEAFF.